The source of this TCR beta chain is a study of T-cell memory formation after mild COVID-19. Via MiXCR, TCRdb re-called the 5' RACE reads, giving one row per CDR3 protein. The top ten hold approximately 13% of the sample, which has about 350,000 distinct CDR3 sequences, 28% seen once. V lost 5 bases and J lost 0, with 11 bases in between. The CDR3 has 15 amino acids. CDR1 and CDR2 (germline): SEHNR, FQNEAQ (reference sequence). Notes on the study in general: Among contracting clones, CD4+ were mainly CM/EM and CD8+ enriched in EMRA.

In this sample, this clonotype turned up a few times. Antigen: not known. Material for sequencing was PBMCs or a T cell subset sorted from them (not recorded which). This receptor was taken from an adult woman who had mild COVID-19 (a few samples of this study predate the infection). Cell type and time point are not known. The genes are TRBV7-9 and TRBJ1-3; D is undetermined. The CDR3 protein is CASSPSASSGNTIYF. CDR3 bases: TGTGCCAGCAGCCCTTCTGCGTCCTCTGGAAACACCATATATTTT. The whole variable domain, remainder taken from reference TRBV7-9 and TRBJ1-3, is DTGVSQNPRHKITKRGQNVTFRCDPISEHNRLYWYRQTLGQGPEFLTYFQNEAQLEKSRLLSDRFSAERPKGSFSTLEIQRTEQGDSAMYLCASSPSASSGNTIYFGEGSWLTVV.